The T cell receptor beta chain under discussion was sequenced for a study of control samples from healthy donors and cancer patients. Profiled with immunoSEQ multiplex PCR; TCRdb holds only in-frame clones, not every one. The profile covers about 130,000 clones, with roughly 91% appearing a single time and 1.7% taken by the ten largest. What was sequenced was PBMCs. This TCR was sampled from a man aged 45-60 years with head and neck cancer.

CDR3 sequence (DNA): TGCGCCAGCAGCTTGGTAGGGACGAACACCGGGGAGCTGTTTTTT. The encoded protein is CASSLVGTNTGELFF. The V and J genes are TRBV5-1 and TRBJ2-2; no reliable D call. The CDR3 is 15 amino acids. V lost 0 bases and J lost 0, with 6 bases in between. Looked up from germline, CDR1 is SGHRS and CDR2 is YFSETQ.